This TCR beta chain is drawn from a study of T cells in Graves' hyperthyroidism and ophthalmopathy. Whole-study context: Pretreatment peripheral blood was obtained at initial diagnosis.

V gave up 4 bases and J gave up 9 bases; unmatched junction bases: 17. The CDR3 has 17 amino acids. Germline-derived CDR1 and CDR2 are MGHDK and SYGVNS. Amplified TCR beta CDR3 regions came from RNA transcripts. The HTBI primer set was used in a first-round RT-PCR of the TCR CDR3. TCRdb reanalysed the multiplex PCR reads using MiXCR and keeps one entry per CDR3 protein. The sample includes fewer than 700,000 distinct CDR3 sequences, about 17% seen only once; the top ten take less than 4.5%. The TCR originated in a woman in her twenties or thirties with Graves' hyperthyroidism. What was sequenced was blood. This chain joins TRBV25-1 and TRBJ2-1, with 8 nucleotides matching TRBD2. CDR3: CASSASNPGLDYGEQFF. The CDR3 region has the DNA TGTGCCAGCAGTGCCTCTAACCCGGGACTAGATTATGGTGAGCAGTTCTTC. Together with reference TRBV25-1 and TRBJ2-1, the CDR3 gives the full variable domain: EADIYQTPRYLVIGTGKKITLECSQTMGHDKMYWYQQDPGMELHLIHYSYGVNSTEKGDLSSESTVSRIRTEHFPLTLESARPSHTSQYLCASSASNPGLDYGEQFFGPGTRLTVL.